This T cell receptor beta chain was documented in a study of T cells in Graves' hyperthyroidism and ophthalmopathy. Those patients with uncontrolled infection, other autoimmune disease, pregnancy or lactation were excluded. Approximately 10 ml of fresh peripheral blood supplied the PBMCs. In the case of this clonotype: Antigen unknown.

What was amplified from RNA transcripts were TCR beta CDR3 regions. HTBI primers were employed in a first-round RT-PCR of the TCR CDR3. TCRdb called the multiplex PCR reads again in MiXCR, with one record for every CDR3 protein. Of about 270,000 distinct CDR3 sequences in the sample, around 22% were seen once. Study-wide points: Blood also held most thyroid clonotypes expanded beyond 0.001. A median 6.5 months before onset, the model predicted ophthalmopathy.

The clonotype originates from a man younger than 40 with Graves' ophthalmopathy. The sample comprised blood.

CDR3 nucleotides: TGTGCCAGCAGTGACTTCCGGGGGGGACGGGAGGTGGCCTCCTACAATGAGCAGTTCTTC. Translation gives CASSDFRGGREVASYNEQFF. The gene calls are TRBV6-1 and TRBJ2-1; 8 positions match TRBD2. CDR3 length: 20 amino acids. The trim removed 3 bases at V and 0 bases at J, leaving 16 bases unmatched. Germline values: CDR1 MNHNS, CDR2 SASEGT.